This TCR beta chain was captured in a study of blood T cell repertoires in COVID-19. Turning to the study itself: The United States, Italy and Spain were the sources of the acute and convalescent COVID-19 samples.

V gave up 5 bases and J gave up 6 bases, with 13 bases separating them. Germline V CDR1 and CDR2: MGHDK, SYGVNS. CDR3 length: 14 amino acids. This clone was seen more than once but under ten times. Sequencing used immunoSEQ multiplex PCR; TCRdb keeps in-frame clones, though not all of them. The sample yields over 140,000 clones, roughly 80% seen once. The rearrangement links TRBV25-1 to TRBJ1-4; D unresolved. This sequence originates from a woman aged 45-60 years with active or convalescent COVID-19. The sample comprised peripheral blood. In nucleotides, the CDR3 is TGTGCCAGCAGTCTTTCGGGAACGGATGAAAAACTGTTTTTT. Its translation: CASSLSGTDEKLFF.